Listed below are T cell receptor beta chains from one sample, sequenced in a study of OX40 agonist ivuxolimab in advanced cancers. TCRdb's copy holds only in-frame clones and misses some; the assay was immunoSEQ multiplex PCR. The table records tens of thousands of clones, 86% of them present only once. Sequencing was performed on CD4+ or CD8+ T cells sorted from blood, taken in a trial of the OX40 agonist ivuxolimab. These receptors all come from an adult with an advanced solid tumor such as melanoma, head and neck, liver or kidney cancer. Both conserved end residues are part of each CDR3. A D gene is named only where the DNA matches it firmly. The size entry is marked missing in some rows and otherwise reads once, few, many or a size class.

J,V,D,size,DNA,CDR3
TRBJ1-1,TRBV5-1,TRBD1,.,TGCGCCAGCAGCCTCGTCCCAGGGGGCGACACTGAAGCTTTCTTT,CASSLVPGGDTEAFF
TRBJ1-2,TRBV5-1,.,.,TGCGCCACCGGGCTCGGGGGCGGTGAGGGAGATGCCTACACCTTC,CATGLGGGEGDAYTF
TRBJ2-3,TRBV2,TRBD2,.,TGTGCCAGCAGCGGGGCGGGAGGTGGGACAGATACGCAGTATTTT,CASSGAGGGTDTQYF
TRBJ2-1,TRBV7-9,.,.,TGTGCCAGCAGCTCTGAGTCGGCGAACTCCTACAATGAGCAGTTCTTC,CASSSESANSYNEQFF
TRBJ2-3,TRBV19,TRBD1,.,TGTGCCAGTAGTGAGACAGGGGGAGGGGATACGCAGTATTTT,CASSETGGGDTQYF
TRBJ2-1,TRBV5-5,TRBD2,once,TGTGCCAGCAGCTTGACTAGCGGGAGGGAGGCGTTCTTC,CASSLTSGREAFF
TRBJ2-5,TRBV5-1,.,.,TGCGCCAGCAGCCCGGCCGTGTATCCAGAGACCCAGTACTTC,CASSPAVYPETQYF
TRBJ2-5,TRBV27,TRBD1,.,TGTGCCAGCAGTTCGACAGGGAGAGAGACCCAGTACTTC,CASSSTGRETQYF
TRBJ2-1,TRBV29-1,TRBD2,few,TGCAGCGTTGGTCTAGCGGGAGCCTCGGACCCGGAGCAGTTCTTC,CSVGLAGASDPEQFF
TRBJ2-2,TRBV7-3,.,.,TGTGCCAGCAGCCAACGGTTGGCAGCGAACACCGGGGAGCTGTTTTTT,CASSQRLAANTGELFF
TRBJ2-7,TRBV5-1,.,.,TGCGCCAGCAGCTCGCGGGACTCCCCGTTGATCGAGCAGTACTTC,CASSSRDSPLIEQYF
TRBJ1-4,TRBV4-1,TRBD1,.,TGCGCCAGCAGCCGGCACTGGGGCAGGGGGGTTGAAAAACTGTTTTTT,CASSRHWGRGVEKLFF
TRBJ2-1,TRBV5-6,TRBD2,.,TGTGCCAGCAGCTGGGGGGTAGCGGGAGGCTCCTACAATGAGCAGTTCTTC,CASSWGVAGGSYNEQFF
TRBJ2-3,TRBV25-1,.,.,TGTGCCAGCACCTCCACAGATACGCAGTATTTT,CASTSTDTQYF
TRBJ1-5,TRBV2,TRBD1,few,TGTGCCAGCCAGGGGGGCTTTAGCAATCAGCCCCAGCATTTT,CASQGGFSNQPQHF
TRBJ2-3,TRBV5-5,.,.,TGTGCCAGCAGTTCGCAATATGAGAAGACAGATACGCAGTATTTT,CASSSQYEKTDTQYF
TRBJ1-4,TRBV19,.,.,TGTGCCAGTAGCAACCGGGACAACTATGAAAAACTGTTTTTT,CASSNRDNYEKLFF
TRBJ2-5,TRBV28,.,.,TGTGCCAGCGGTAGCTCTAAAGAGACCCAGTACTTC,CASGSSKETQYF
TRBJ2-3,TRBV28,.,.,TGTGCCAGCAGTCAACCCGGTTTTTCGCAGTATTTT,CASSQPGFSQYF
TRBJ2-7,TRBV10-1,TRBD2,.,TGCGCCAGCAGTGGCAGCGGGGCAGCCTACGAGCAGTACTTC,CASSGSGAAYEQYF